This passage covers 32 T cell receptor beta chains from one sample sequenced in a study of blood T cell repertoires in COVID-19. Sequencing was performed with immunoSEQ multiplex PCR; in TCRdb, only in-frame clones are kept and a portion is missing. The sample has about 97,000 clones, approximately 90% seen once. Sample: peripheral blood. The receptors come from a man in his sixties with acute or convalescent COVID-19.

This chain connects TRBV19 to TRBJ1-1; no clear D gene. The CDR3 contains 13 residues. CDR1 is LNHDA, CDR2 SQIVND, per germline (reference sequence). V was trimmed by 4 bases and J by 5 bases, leaving 11 bases between them. As DNA, the CDR3 is TGTGCCAGTAGTAAAGGGAGTTGGACTGAAGCTTTCTTT. Protein: CASSKGSWTEAFF.

The chain is built from TRBV6-6 and TRBJ1-2; D may be TRBD1 (6 bases). The ends were cut back, 1 base at V and 5 bases at J, with 14 bases in the middle. Germline CDR1 is MNHNY and CDR2 is SVGAGI (reference sequence). This CDR3 has 15 residues. CDR3 DNA: TGTGCCAGCAGTTACTTACAGGGCGCAGGGTATGGCTACACCTTC. Amino acid sequence: CASSYLQGAGYGYTF.

The chain recombines TRBV10-3 with TRBJ2-2; 12 bases are a match to TRBD1. The V gene end was trimmed by 9 bases and the J gene end by 2 bases; junction bases not matched to a gene: 4. The germline CDR1 and CDR2 sequences are ENHRY and SYGVKD. This CDR3 is 15 amino acids long. CDR3 coding DNA: TGTGCCATGGGACAGGGGGCGACTAACACCGGGGAGCTGTTTTTT. This sequence encodes CAMGQGATNTGELFF.

The gene calls are TRBV9 and TRBJ1-3, with 7 nucleotides matching TRBD1. In germline, CDR1 is SGDLS, CDR2 YYNGEE. The CDR3 extends over 17 amino acids. V gave up 1 base and J gave up 1 base; unmatched junction bases: 8. CDR3 in DNA: TGTGCCAGCAGCGTATACGGACAGGCCGTATCTGGAAACACCATATATTTT. Its translation is CASSVYGQAVSGNTIYF. Full variable domain (remainder filled in from reference TRBV9 and TRBJ1-3): DSGVTQTPKHLITATGQRVTLRCSPRSGDLSVYWYQQSLDQGLQFLIQYYNGEERAKGNILERFSAQQFPDLHSELNLSSLELGDSALYFCASSVYGQAVSGNTIYFGEGSWLTVV.

The chain has TRBV6-5 and TRBJ1-1; no firm D call. There are 16 residues in the CDR3. Germline assignment: CDR1 MNHEY and CDR2 SVGAGI. Trimming removed 0 bases from V and 0 bases from J, with 11 bases in between. This CDR3 reads CASSYSDGLLNTEAFF. CDR3 DNA sequence: TGTGCCAGCAGTTACTCCGACGGGTTGTTGAACACTGAAGCTTTCTTT.

J is TRBJ1-1 and V is TRBV7-9; the D is unclear. Trimming took 1 base from V and 4 from J, leaving 10 bases between them. The length of the CDR3 is 14 residues. The germline V gene has CDR1 SEHNR and CDR2 FQNEAQ (reference sequence). In nucleotides, the CDR3 is TGTGCCAGCAGCTTAGGCAGAAGTCCCACTGAAGCTTTCTTT. Translated, it gives CASSLGRSPTEAFF. The full variable domain, rest sourced from reference TRBV7-9 and TRBJ1-1, is DTGVSQNPRHKITKRGQNVTFRCDPISEHNRLYWYRQTLGQGPEFLTYFQNEAQLEKSRLLSDRFSAERPKGSFSTLEIQRTEQGDSAMYLCASSLGRSPTEAFFGQGTRLTVV.

The chain recombines TRBV7-8 with TRBJ1-1; TRBD1 is a possible D gene (6 bases). V was cut by 5 bases and J by 7 bases, with 14 bases left in between. This CDR3 has 13 residues. From germline, CDR1 is SGHVS and CDR2 FQNEAQ. CDR3 nucleotide sequence: TGTGCCAGCAGCCCCCGACAGGAAGGTGAAGCTTTCTTT. It is translated as CASSPRQEGEAFF.

The genes are TRBV6-5 and TRBJ1-3, with a possible D match to TRBD1 (5 bases). With 0 bases removed from V and 2 bases from J, the gap between germline ends came to 5 bases. CDR3 length: 14 amino acids. Looked up from germline, CDR1 is MNHEY and CDR2 is SVGAGI. CDR3 amino acids: CASSYSGAGNTIYF. The CDR3 nucleotides are TGTGCCAGCAGTTACTCAGGGGCTGGAAACACCATATATTTT.

The rearrangement joins TRBV25-1 to TRBJ2-2; 11 bases align to TRBD1. The CDR3 has 14 residues. V lost 7 bases, J lost 6 bases, and 4 bases stayed unmatched. The germline gives CDR1 MGHDK, CDR2 SYGVNS. CDR3 loop: CASTRTGGPGELFF. CDR3 in DNA: TGTGCCAGCACCAGGACAGGGGGCCCCGGGGAGCTGTTTTTT.

This chain uses TRBV6-5 with TRBJ1-2, with 9 nucleotides matching TRBD1. From germline, CDR1 is MNHEY and CDR2 SVGAGI. Germline trimming cut 6 bases from V and 4 bases from J; bases unmatched to any gene: 6. CDR3 size: 14 residues. The chain's CDR3 is CASRGTGRAYGYTF. The CDR3 nucleotides are TGTGCCAGCAGGGGGACAGGGAGGGCCTATGGCTACACCTTC.

CDR3 sequence reads: CASSNYNNEQFF. CDR3 sequence (DNA): TGTGCCAGTAGTAATTACAACAATGAGCAGTTCTTC. The chain uses TRBV19 and TRBJ2-1, with D unclear. This CDR3 is built from 12 residues. V lost 4 bases and J 5 bases, leaving 6 bases between the germline ends. Germline CDR1 reads LNHDA; CDR2 reads SQIVND (reference sequence).

The chain has TRBV3-1 (or the pseudogene TRBV3-2) and TRBJ1-2; no clear D. CDR1 and CDR2 from the germline V gene are LGHDT and YNNKEL (reference sequence). The CDR3 is 14 amino acids. Trimming shortened V by 4 bases and J by 5 bases, and 14 bases separated the two germline ends. CDR3 sequence reads: CASSPTDPRYGYTF. The CDR3, as DNA: TGTGCCAGCAGCCCAACCGACCCGAGGTATGGCTACACCTTC.

The chain is built from TRBV28 and TRBJ1-3, with D possibly being TRBD1 (6 bases). The CDR3 totals 15 residues. V was cut by 6 bases and J by 0 bases, with 12 bases left in between. Germline V lookup: CDR1 MDHEN, CDR2 SYDVKM. This CDR3 is CASRRGGYSGNTIYF. CDR3 DNA sequence: TGTGCCAGCAGAAGGGGGGGGTACTCTGGAAACACCATATATTTT.

The chain uses TRBV3-1 (or the pseudogene TRBV3-2) and TRBJ1-1, with D unresolved. Germline V lookup: CDR1 LGHDT, CDR2 YNNKEL (reference sequence). The CDR3 is made up of 11 amino acids. The V and J ends lost 3 bases and 8 bases respectively, with 7 bases between them. In DNA form, the CDR3 reads TGTGCCAGCAGCCACGGGGTAGAAGCTTTCTTT. It specifies CASSHGVEAFF.

V usage is TRBV19 and J usage is TRBJ1-4; 10 bases fit TRBD1. This CDR3 has 14 amino acids. Germline V lookup: CDR1 LNHDA, CDR2 SQIVND (reference sequence). Losses at the gene ends were 10 bases for V and 7 bases for J; bases not matched to a gene: 9. CDR3 nucleotides: TGTGCCATCCGTGACAGGGGGCGGACTGAAAAACTGTTTTTT. Translation gives CAIRDRGRTEKLFF.

The genes are TRBV5-8 and TRBJ1-2; D not certain. Trimming removed 4 bases from V and 8 bases from J, with 15 bases in between. Germline lookup yields CDR1 SGHTS and CDR2 YDEGEE. This CDR3 has 13 amino acids. CDR3 residues: CASSVDSQRGYTF. As DNA, the CDR3 is TGTGCCAGCAGCGTTGACTCCCAGCGGGGCTACACCTTC. Combining the CDR3 with reference TRBV5-8 and TRBJ1-2 gives the whole variable domain EAGVTQSPTHLIKTRGQQATLRCSPISGHTSVYWYQQALGLGLQFLLWYDEGEERNRGNFPPRFSGRQFPNYSSELNVNALELEDSALYLCASSVDSQRGYTFGSGTRLTVV.

V gene TRBV5-1 combines with J gene TRBJ1-2, with a tentative D call TRBD1 (5 bases). Germline CDR1 reads SGHRS; CDR2 reads YFSETQ. Trimming took 4 bases from V and 4 from J, leaving 11 bases between them. CDR3 size: 13 residues. The DNA for the CDR3 is TGCGCCAGCAGCCCGACAGACCTCTATGGCTACACCTTC. It encodes CASSPTDLYGYTF.

The chain joins TRBV7-2 to TRBJ1-1, with D unresolved. The ends were cut back, 3 bases at V and 4 bases at J, with 9 bases in the middle. CDR1 SGHTA and CDR2 FQGNSA come from the germline V gene. The CDR3 spans 13 residues. CDR3: CASSFGPITEAFF. The CDR3 region has the DNA TGTGCCAGCAGCTTTGGGCCTATCACTGAAGCTTTCTTT.

The chain recombines TRBV5-1 with TRBJ2-1; TRBD1 aligns across 7 bases. The V segment lost 2 bases and the J segment 7 bases; nucleotides outside the gene matches: 3. The CDR3 length is 13 residues. CDR1 is SGHRS and CDR2 is YFSETQ in the germline V gene. CDR3 sequence reads: CASSFQGQNEQFF. DNA for the CDR3: TGCGCCAGCAGCTTTCAGGGACAGAATGAGCAGTTCTTC.

The V gene is TRBV28, the J gene TRBJ1-2; 7 nucleotides match TRBD1. V trimming: 8 bases; J trimming: 1 base; junction bases outside the gene matches: 7. The CDR3 has 14 residues. Germline V gene data show CDR1 as MDHEN and CDR2 as SYDVKM. The CDR3 here is CASSPGQVNYGYTF. The CDR3 region has the DNA TGTGCCAGCTCCCCCGGACAGGTTAACTATGGCTACACCTTC.

V and J are TRBV6-5 and TRBJ1-6; 12 bases agree with TRBD1. V lost 2 bases, J lost 9 bases, and 5 bases stayed unmatched. This CDR3 is 16 amino acids long. In germline, CDR1 is MNHEY, CDR2 SVGAGI. In DNA, the CDR3 is TGTGCCAGCAGTTACCCCGGGACAGGGGGCGCTTCACCCCTCCACTTT. Its translation: CASSYPGTGGASPLHF.

DNA of the CDR3: TGCGCCAGCAGCTTGGGACAGGGACACAATGAGCAGTTCTTC. Translated: CASSLGQGHNEQFF. The rearrangement joins TRBV5-1 to TRBJ2-1, with TRBD1 matching over 7 bases. Germline assignment: CDR1 SGHRS and CDR2 YFSETQ. The trim removed 0 bases at V and 5 bases at J, leaving 2 bases unmatched. The CDR3 consists of 14 residues.

The chain joins TRBV19 to TRBJ1-1; no firm D call. Trimming left V 0 bases short and J 0 bases short, with 11 bases between. Germline CDR1 and CDR2: LNHDA and SQIVND (reference sequence). This CDR3 has 16 amino acids. The CDR3 DNA is TGTGCCAGTAGTATAGATCTTTCAGTCATGAACACTGAAGCTTTCTTT. Amino acids: CASSIDLSVMNTEAFF.

In this sample, this clone turned up a few times. This rearrangement joins TRBV5-8 to TRBJ1-5; unclear D gene. The CDR3 length is 12 residues. Trimming left V 0 bases short and J 8 bases short, with 6 bases between. Germline CDR1 and CDR2: SGHTS and YDEGEE. CDR3: CASSLEEKPQHF. CDR3 bases: TGTGCCAGCAGCTTGGAGGAGAAGCCCCAGCATTTT.

This chain uses TRBV2 with TRBJ1-5; 12 bases are shared with TRBD1. Germline assignment: CDR1 SNHLY and CDR2 FYNNEI. The CDR3 spans 17 residues. V dropped 7 bases and J dropped 0; count of bases not matched to a gene: 7. CDR3 sequence reads: CASTGTGGRYSNQPQHF. For the CDR3, the DNA is TGTGCCAGCACCGGGACAGGGGGCCGATATAGCAATCAGCCCCAGCATTTT.

CDR3 protein: CASSYQQGNTEAFF. The CDR3 DNA sequence: TGTGCCAGCAGTTACCAACAGGGGAACACTGAAGCTTTCTTT. V is TRBV6-5 and J is TRBJ1-1, with D possibly being TRBD1 (6 bases). The V gene lost 2 bases and the J gene lost 1 base, with 8 bases spanning the gap. Per the germline V gene, CDR1 is MNHEY and CDR2 is SVGAGI. CDR3 size: 14 residues.

The genes are TRBV2 and TRBJ1-1; D remains unclear. Trimming removed 4 bases at V and 7 bases at J, with 16 bases between. The CDR3 is 14 residues long. Germline lookup yields CDR1 SNHLY and CDR2 FYNNEI. DNA for the CDR3: TGTGCCAGCAGTGTTCCCCCCTCGCGTGGTGAAGCTTTCTTT. Protein: CASSVPPSRGEAFF.

The V and J genes are TRBV4-1 and TRBJ2-3, with a possible D match to TRBD2 (6 bases). Looked up from germline, CDR1 is MGHRA and CDR2 is YSYEKL. CDR3 length: 17 amino acids. Trimming cost V 2 bases and J 3 bases, with 18 bases left between them. CDR3 nucleotide sequence: TGCGCCAGCAGCCAACGGTTGGGGCGGGGATTGACAGATACGCAGTATTTT. Translating gives CASSQRLGRGLTDTQYF.

This rearrangement joins TRBV29-1 to TRBJ2-1, with TRBD1 identical over 11 bases. Germline trimming cut 7 bases from V and 12 bases from J; bases unmatched to any gene: 17. The CDR3 totals 15 residues. CDR1 and CDR2 (germline): SQVTM, ANQGSEA. CDR3 nucleotides: TGCAGCGCTGGCCCGGGAGGACAGGGGGCGGGGGTGCAGTTCTTC. Amino acids: CSAGPGGQGAGVQFF.

V is TRBV5-1 and J is TRBJ2-1, with 12 bases aligning to TRBD1. The germline CDR1 and CDR2 sequences are SGHRS and YFSETQ. CDR3 length equals 16 residues. The ends lost 3 bases at V and 6 bases at J; junction bases unmatched: 7. This CDR3 is CASSSSTGQGANEQFF. CDR3 coding DNA: TGCGCCAGCAGCTCTAGCACGGGACAGGGGGCCAATGAGCAGTTCTTC.

The chain has TRBV7-2 and TRBJ1-2; 7 bases align to TRBD1. The length of the CDR3 is 15 residues. The germline CDR1 and CDR2 sequences are SGHTA and FQGNSA. V shed 5 bases, J shed 0 bases, and the junction held 6 bases outside the gene matches. Here the CDR3 reads CASSQGTAANYGYTF. The DNA of the CDR3 is TGTGCCAGCAGCCAGGGGACAGCAGCTAACTATGGCTACACCTTC. Drawing the rest from reference TRBV7-2 and TRBJ1-2, the complete variable domain is GAGVSQSPSNKVTEKGKDVELRCDPISGHTALYWYRQSLGQGLEFLIYFQGNSAPDKSGLPSDRFSAERTGGSVSTLTIQRTQQEDSAVYLCASSQGTAANYGYTFGSGTRLTVV.

The chain combines TRBV19 with TRBJ1-2, with 9 nucleotides matching TRBD1. Germline V gene sequence: CDR1 LNHDA, CDR2 SQIVND (reference sequence). The CDR3 runs 13 residues. Trimming removed 9 bases from V and 7 bases from J; junction bases left unmatched: 9. The CDR3 sequence is CASRMGQGGGYTF. The CDR3 region has the DNA TGTGCCAGCCGTATGGGACAGGGAGGTGGCTACACCTTC.